A selection of T cell receptor beta chains follows, all from one sample in a study of identical twins. TCRdb redid the calling of the 5' RACE reads with MiXCR, one entry per CDR3 protein. The sample contains a few hundred thousand distinct CDR3 sequences, approximately 10% of which appear only once. These data were also reused for a study on yellow fever vaccine responses in identical twins.

What was sequenced was PBMCs. The source is a woman under 30 in good health. CDR3s include the opening cysteine and the closing phenylalanine or tryptophan. D genes are given only for firm matches. For some rows the clone size is stated as once, few or many, or as a class when expanded; others skip it.

v_gene: TRBV6-2/TRBV6-3; abundance: NA; j_gene: TRBJ1-1; d_gene: NA; CDR3nt: TGTGCCAGCAGCACAGGAATGAACACTGAAGCTTTCTTT; CDR3aa: CASSTGMNTEAFF
v_gene: TRBV11-2; abundance: NA; j_gene: TRBJ1-1; d_gene: NA; CDR3nt: TGTGCCAGCAGCTTAATGAGTGACACTGAAGCTTTCTTT; CDR3aa: CASSLMSDTEAFF
v_gene: TRBV4-3; abundance: few; j_gene: TRBJ2-1; d_gene: NA; CDR3nt: TGCGCCAGCAGCCAATTGAACAGAGCATACAATGAGCAGTTCTTC; CDR3aa: CASSQLNRAYNEQFF
v_gene: TRBV29-1; abundance: NA; j_gene: TRBJ2-1; d_gene: NA; CDR3nt: TGCAGCGTTGAGGGGGAGAGAGGACTAAACAATGAGCAGTTCTTC; CDR3aa: CSVEGERGLNNEQFF
v_gene: TRBV20-1; abundance: many; j_gene: TRBJ1-2; d_gene: TRBD1; CDR3nt: TGCAGTGCTAGCGTGACAGGGGGCTTCAACTATGGCTACACCTTC; CDR3aa: CSASVTGGFNYGYTF
v_gene: TRBV24-1; abundance: NA; j_gene: TRBJ2-2; d_gene: TRBD1; CDR3nt: TGTGCCACCAGCAGGGGACAGGGGGCTAGTATCACCGGGGAGCTGTTTTTT; CDR3aa: CATSRGQGASITGELFF
v_gene: TRBV20-1; abundance: few; j_gene: TRBJ2-7; d_gene: TRBD2; CDR3nt: TGCAGTGCCTCAAACCGACTAGCGGGGGTCGCCGAGCAGTACTTC; CDR3aa: CSASNRLAGVAEQYF
v_gene: TRBV25-1; abundance: few; j_gene: TRBJ2-7; d_gene: NA; CDR3nt: TGTGCCAGCACCATACTAGGGGGGTCCGAGCAGTACTTC; CDR3aa: CASTILGGSEQYF
v_gene: TRBV6-1; abundance: NA; j_gene: TRBJ1-5; d_gene: NA; CDR3nt: TGTGCCAGCAGAATAAACCAAGCGGCAAATCAGCCCCAGCATTTT; CDR3aa: CASRINQAANQPQHF
v_gene: TRBV10-3; abundance: few; j_gene: TRBJ2-3; d_gene: NA; CDR3nt: TGTGCCATCAGACAGGGTGATACGCAGTATTTT; CDR3aa: CAIRQGDTQYF
v_gene: TRBV20-1; abundance: few; j_gene: TRBJ2-7; d_gene: NA; CDR3nt: TGCAGTGCTAGTACTAGTTTCGAGCAGTACTTC; CDR3aa: CSASTSFEQYF
v_gene: TRBV4-2; abundance: many; j_gene: TRBJ2-2; d_gene: TRBD2; CDR3nt: TGTGCCAGCAGCCAAGATGGGTCGGGGGGAGCGTCCGGGGAGCTGTTTTTT; CDR3aa: CASSQDGSGGASGELFF
v_gene: TRBV4-3; abundance: NA; j_gene: TRBJ2-7; d_gene: NA; CDR3nt: TGCGCCAGCAGCCAAGTGTTCCCCGGGACTTACAACTCCTACGAGCAGTACTTC; CDR3aa: CASSQVFPGTYNSYEQYF
v_gene: TRBV12-3/TRBV12-4; abundance: few; j_gene: TRBJ2-1; d_gene: NA; CDR3nt: TGTGCCAGCAGCCCCCCGGCCAAAAGAGGTGAGCAGTTCTTC; CDR3aa: CASSPPAKRGEQFF
v_gene: TRBV6-2/TRBV6-3; abundance: NA; j_gene: TRBJ2-3; d_gene: NA; CDR3nt: TGTGCCAGCGCCACGGTGGATACGCAGTATTTT; CDR3aa: CASATVDTQYF
v_gene: TRBV2; abundance: NA; j_gene: TRBJ1-1; d_gene: TRBD1; CDR3nt: TGTGCCAGCAGTCTTAGGACAGGGGGTGCGGCTTTCTTT; CDR3aa: CASSLRTGGAAFF
v_gene: TRBV7-3; abundance: NA; j_gene: TRBJ2-1; d_gene: NA; CDR3nt: TGTGCCAGCAGCTTAATTGGGGGGGGGCCTTCCAATGAGCAGTTCTTC; CDR3aa: CASSLIGGGPSNEQFF
v_gene: TRBV7-6; abundance: NA; j_gene: TRBJ2-7; d_gene: TRBD1; CDR3nt: TGTGCCAGCAGCCTTAGGGACAGGGAAAGCGAGCAGTACTTC; CDR3aa: CASSLRDRESEQYF
v_gene: TRBV20-1; abundance: few; j_gene: TRBJ1-4; d_gene: TRBD1; CDR3nt: TGCAGTGCTAGAGATCCCCAGGGGGCGACTAATGAAAAACTGTTTTTT; CDR3aa: CSARDPQGATNEKLFF
v_gene: TRBV4-2; abundance: many; j_gene: TRBJ2-2; d_gene: NA; CDR3nt: TGTGCCAGCAGCCACCTTGGGGACACCGGGGAGCTGTTTTTT; CDR3aa: CASSHLGDTGELFF